This T cell receptor beta chain was captured by sequencing in a study of Graves' ophthalmopathy and Graves' hyperthyroidism. From RNA, the CDR3 regions of TCR beta chains were amplified and sequenced. HTBI primers served in a first-round RT-PCR, which a second-round multiplex PCR followed. TCRdb analysed the multiplex PCR reads with MiXCR anew, one entry per CDR3 protein. This sample yields some 47,000 distinct CDR3 sequences, of which around half are seen a single time; roughly 20% belongs to the top ten. The CDR3 is 15 amino acids. The germline gives CDR1 MNHNS, CDR2 SASEGT. Losses at the gene ends were 7 bases for V and 2 bases for J; bases not matched to a gene: 6. There are many counts of this clonotype.

The J gene is TRBJ2-5, the V gene TRBV6-1; 11 nucleotides line up with TRBD2. The clonotype was recovered from an adult man with Graves' ophthalmopathy. The source material was peripheral blood. DNA for the CDR3: TGTGCCAGCACCATAGGGACTAGCGGACAAGAGACCCAGTACTTC. It is translated as CASTIGTSGQETQYF.